Below, 14 T cell receptor beta chains from the same sample are listed, as sequenced in a study of blood T cell repertoires in COVID-19. The protocol was immunoSEQ multiplex PCR, while the TCRdb copy is restricted to in-frame clones and leaves out a portion. This sample has under 250,000 clones, with 88% found just once. Material for sequencing was peripheral blood. These TCRs come from an elderly man with acute or convalescent COVID-19.

The CDR3 DNA is TGTGCCAGTAGTATACCAGGGGGAAGGAGCACTGAAGCTTTCTTT. Translated, it gives CASSIPGGRSTEAFF. The rearrangement links TRBV19 to TRBJ1-1; 7 bases map to TRBD1. The CDR3 is 15 amino acids. Trimming took 2 bases from V and 4 from J; bases not matched to a gene: 7. Germline CDR1 reads LNHDA; CDR2 reads SQIVND (reference sequence).

The chain couples TRBV7-8 to TRBJ1-4, with TRBD1 as a possible D gene (5 bases). This CDR3 is built from 16 residues. V was trimmed by 5 bases and J by 4 bases, leaving 17 bases between them. CDR1 is SGHVS and CDR2 is FQNEAQ in the germline V gene. The CDR3 is CASSDPRGGSNEKLFF. DNA of the CDR3: TGTGCCAGCAGCGACCCCCGGGGCGGGAGTAATGAAAAACTGTTTTTT.

This clone showed up just a few times. The chain recombines TRBV7-2 with TRBJ1-6; D ambiguous. The germline V gene has CDR1 SGHTA and CDR2 FQGNSA. Trimming shortened V by 3 bases and J by 10 bases, and 13 bases separated the two germline ends. This CDR3 region has 14 residues. CDR3 protein: CASSLITRGSPLHF. The CDR3 region has the DNA TGTGCCAGCAGCTTGATCACCCGCGGATCACCCCTCCACTTT.

The chain recombines TRBV6-5 with TRBJ1-1; 7 bases are a match to TRBD1. The J segment lost 1 base and the V segment lost 4 bases, leaving 9 bases of the junction unmatched. CDR1 MNHEY and CDR2 SVGAGI come from the germline V gene. The CDR3 loop spans 16 amino acids. CDR3 nucleotide sequence: TGTGCCAGCAGTTCCCCAGGACAGGATTCGAACACTGAAGCTTTCTTT. Translating it yields CASSSPGQDSNTEAFF.

This chain uses TRBV2 with TRBJ2-3, with D hard to call. Trimming shortened V by 7 bases and J by 5 bases, and 7 bases separated the two germline ends. Germline CDR1 SNHLY, CDR2 FYNNEI. The CDR3 runs to 11 residues. CDR3 coding DNA: TGTGCCAGCAATATCGGAGATACGCAGTATTTT. It translates to CASNIGDTQYF.

The count of this clone is one. CDR3: CASSPRQGSGNEQFF. For the CDR3, the DNA is TGCGCCAGCAGCCCGCGACAGGGATCGGGAAATGAGCAGTTCTTC. This sequence joins TRBV5-1 and TRBJ2-1, with TRBD1 matching 7 bases. CDR3 length equals 15 residues. CDR1 and CDR2 (germline): SGHRS, YFSETQ. V shed 4 bases and J 7 bases; nucleotides not matched to a gene: 11.

The chain employs TRBV6-5 and TRBJ1-4; 11 positions agree with TRBD1. CDR3 length: 16 residues. Looked up from germline, CDR1 is MNHEY and CDR2 is SVGAGI. Losses at the gene ends were 4 bases for V and 8 bases for J; bases not matched to a gene: 9. The CDR3 is CASSFRLRDRGEKLFF. As DNA, the CDR3 is TGTGCCAGCAGTTTTCGTCTCCGGGACAGGGGGGAAAAACTGTTTTTT.

This clone occurred once. The chain is built from TRBV6-2 or TRBV6-3 and TRBJ1-1; TRBD1 aligns across 7 bases. The CDR3 is 16 amino acids. With V trimmed by 6 bases and J by 0 bases, 10 bases remained unmatched. The V gene's germline CDR1 is MNHEY and CDR2 SVGEGT. The CDR3 loop is CASSPTTGTVNTEAFF. The DNA of the CDR3 is TGTGCCAGCAGCCCTACTACCGGGACAGTGAACACTGAAGCTTTCTTT.

The chain employs TRBV7-8 and TRBJ1-5; 8 bases are a match to TRBD1. The germline V gene encodes CDR1 SGHVS and CDR2 FQNEAQ. The CDR3 loop spans 15 amino acids. With 5 bases clipped from V and 3 bases from J, the junction kept 6 bases outside the gene matches. Written as DNA, the CDR3 is TGTGCCAGCAGCCTCGACAGGGGTAACAATCAGCCCCAGCATTTT. As protein: CASSLDRGNNQPQHF.

This chain uses TRBV18 with TRBJ1-5; weak D call: TRBD1 (6 bases). The V and J ends lost 3 bases and 6 bases respectively, with 12 bases between them. The germline gives CDR1 KGHSH, CDR2 LQKENI. This CDR3 is built from 14 residues. This chain's CDR3 is CASSPRGGRQPQHF. CDR3 DNA: TGTGCCAGCTCACCCCGGGGGGGGCGTCAGCCCCAGCATTTT. The full variable domain, completed using reference TRBV18 and TRBJ1-5, is NAGVMQNPRHLVRRRGQEARLRCSPMKGHSHVYWYRQLPEEGLKFMVYLQKENIIDESGMPKERFSAEFPKEGPSILRIQQVVRGDSAAYFCASSPRGGRQPQHFGDGTRLSIL.

The V and J genes are TRBV29-1 and TRBJ2-2; 9 bases match TRBD1. CDR3 size: 13 residues. Germline V gene sequence: CDR1 SQVTM, CDR2 ANQGSEA. With V trimmed by 7 bases and J by 7 bases, 7 bases remained unmatched. The CDR3 loop reads CSAIQGAGGELFF. The CDR3 DNA follows: TGCAGCGCGATACAGGGGGCTGGCGGGGAGCTGTTTTTT.

The chain has TRBV3-1 (or the pseudogene TRBV3-2) and TRBJ2-7; the match to TRBD1 covers 7 bases. Losses at the gene ends were 2 bases for V and 7 bases for J; bases not matched to a gene: 8. Germline loops: CDR1 LGHDT, CDR2 YNNKEL (reference sequence). This CDR3 region has 14 residues. The chain's CDR3 is CASSQRDSPGEQYF. CDR3 in DNA: TGTGCCAGCAGCCAACGGGACAGCCCTGGGGAGCAGTACTTC.

The V call is TRBV7-2, the J call TRBJ2-1, with D perhaps matching TRBD2 (5 bases). Germline CDR1 SGHTA, CDR2 FQGNSA. V lost 4 bases to trimming and J lost 7 bases, with 17 bases between them. There are 15 residues in the CDR3. The CDR3 spells CASSSSGTERNEQFF. For the CDR3, the DNA is TGTGCCAGCAGCTCTAGTGGTACGGAGCGGAATGAGCAGTTCTTC.

The chain is built from TRBV19 and TRBJ1-5; D might be TRBD1 (5 bases). The germline gives CDR1 LNHDA, CDR2 SQIVND (reference sequence). The CDR3 is 17 residues long. The ends were cut back, 0 bases at V and 7 bases at J, with 19 bases in the middle. The CDR3 DNA sequence: TGTGCCAGTAGTATAGACGCCAGACAGCTGAAGTTGCAGCCCCAGCATTTT. Protein product: CASSIDARQLKLQPQHF.